This T cell receptor beta chain was recorded in a study of CD8 T cells in Susac syndrome. The authors reverse transcribed about 0.5 to 1 ug RNA with random hexamers. Amplification of TCR beta CDR3 was carried out by immunoSEQ multiplex PCR, which covered 54 Vbeta and 13 Jbeta segments. TCRdb used MiXCR to reprocess the immunoSEQ multiplex PCR reads, holding one entry per CDR3 protein. The sample shows more than 95,000 distinct CDR3 sequences, 90% to 95% of them seen only once. Overall study results and limits: Only a relatively small number of individuals were included in the TCR sequencing and HLA analysis.

Between the trimmed V and J ends, which lost 0 bases and 2 bases, there was a span of 11 bases. In germline, CDR1 is MGHRA, CDR2 YSYEKL. The CDR3 extends over 15 amino acids. From blood CD8+ and CD4+ T cells, the TCR beta chain was sequenced. The multiple sclerosis controls were treatment-naive patients, and their relapsing-remitting disease was stable or active. About this clonotype itself: The antigen is undetermined.

Material: CD4+ T cells from PBMCs. The TCR was taken from a human donor with multiple sclerosis. The J gene is TRBJ2-7, the V gene TRBV4-1; the D gene is possibly TRBD2 (6 bases). CDR3 residues: CASSQDPGGTYEQYF. The DNA of the CDR3 is TGCGCCAGCAGCCAAGACCCCGGGGGAACCTACGAGCAGTACTTC.